A selection of T cell receptor beta chains follows, all from one sample in a study of vaccination effects on CD4 cells after COVID-19. Assay: immunoSEQ multiplex PCR; the TCRdb copy retains only in-frame clones and omits some. The sample contains fewer than 30,000 clones, 75% to 80% of which appear only once. These receptors have no known antigen. Sequenced material: CD4+ T cells from PBMCs cultured with HCoV-NL63 spike peptides, taken before COVID-19 vaccination. The receptors stem from a human donor who had a prior SARS-CoV-2 infection. Both conserved end residues are part of each CDR3. A D gene is named only where the DNA matches it firmly. Clone size is given for some rows only: seen once, a few or many times, or a class if the clone is expanded.

len	abundance	d_gene	v_gene	j_gene	CDR3nt	CDR3aa
17	NA	TRBD2	TRBV7-8	TRBJ2-1	TGTGCCAGCAGGACTAGCGGGGGCCCCGGCTCCTACAATGAGCAGTTCTTC	CASRTSGGPGSYNEQFF
13	NA	NA	TRBV6-5	TRBJ2-5	TGTGCCAGCAGTTACAGATCCCCCGAGACCCAGTACTTC	CASSYRSPETQYF
15	NA	NA	TRBV7-9	TRBJ1-6	TGTGCCAGCAGCTTAGCGTTGTCCGATAATTCACCCCTCCACTTT	CASSLALSDNSPLHF
18	NA	TRBD1	TRBV7-9	TRBJ1-2	TGTGCCAGCAGCTTAGGCCGGGACAGGGGTTCCCCGTCCTACGGCTACACCTTC	CASSLGRDRGSPSYGYTF
17	NA	NA	TRBV11-3	TRBJ2-1	TGTGCCAGCAGCGCTCGGGGTAGCGGTTCTGCTTACAATGAGCAGTTCTTC	CASSARGSGSAYNEQFF
13	once	NA	TRBV11-1	TRBJ2-2	TGTGCCAGCAGCTTAGCCGGGACCGGGGAGCTGTTTTTT	CASSLAGTGELFF
17	NA	TRBD2	TRBV7-9	TRBJ2-3	TGTGCCAGCAGCTTCGAGTCGATCGGGGGGGCTGCAGATACGCAGTATTTT	CASSFESIGGAADTQYF
18	NA	NA	TRBV21-1	TRBJ1-6	TGTGCCAGCAGAGAAGGGGGTCCGGCATTATTCTCTATATCACCCCTCCACTTT	CASREGGPALFSISPLHF
15	NA	NA	TRBV11-1	TRBJ2-7	TGTGCCAGCAGCTTTTTTTCAGCGAGCTCCTACGAGCAGTACTTC	CASSFFSASSYEQYF
17	few	NA	TRBV5-1	TRBJ1-1	TGCGCCAGCAGCGCCCAATGGCGACGGGTGGGAAACACTGAAGCTTTCTTT	CASSAQWRRVGNTEAFF
12	NA	NA	TRBV20-1	TRBJ1-1	TGCAGTGCTAGTGGGTATGGCACTGAAGCTTTCTTT	CSASGYGTEAFF
14	NA	NA	TRBV18	TRBJ2-1	TGTGCCAGCTCACGCGCCGGGGGGCCCAATGAGCAGTTCTTC	CASSRAGGPNEQFF
12	NA	TRBD1	TRBV7-3	TRBJ1-2	TGTGCCAGCAGCTTAAGGACAGGGGACTACACCTTC	CASSLRTGDYTF
17	NA	NA	TRBV7-3	TRBJ1-2	TGTGCCAGCAGCTCATCCGGGGCAACCAAAAATATCTATGGCTACACCTTC	CASSSSGATKNIYGYTF
15	NA	NA	TRBV9	TRBJ2-7	TGTGCCAGCAGCACCTCTGCGGGGCACTCCTACGAGCAGTACTTC	CASSTSAGHSYEQYF
16	NA	NA	TRBV18	TRBJ2-1	TGTGCCAGCTCACCAGGGACGGGGACCCAGTACAATGAGCAGTTCTTC	CASSPGTGTQYNEQFF
20	NA	NA	TRBV5-1	TRBJ2-5	TGCGCCAGCAGCTTGGTTGGGATAGTGCAAAGCGGGACAGACCAAGAGACCCAGTACTTC	CASSLVGIVQSGTDQETQYF
12	once	TRBD1	TRBV10-3	TRBJ2-5	TGTGCCACAAGGACAGGTTCGGAGACCCAGTACTTC	CATRTGSETQYF
15	NA	NA	TRBV9	TRBJ2-2	TGTGCCTCCACCCGGGGCCCACTGTTGGCCGGGGAGCTGTTTTTT	CASTRGPLLAGELFF
15	NA	NA	TRBV18	TRBJ1-2	TGTGCCAGCTCACCAGCCGGGGATGCAAACTATGGCTACACCTTC	CASSPAGDANYGYTF
14	NA	NA	TRBV10-3	TRBJ1-2	TGTGCCATCAGTGAGTCTGCAGCCAGCGGTGGCTACACCTTC	CAISESAASGGYTF
13	NA	NA	TRBV19	TRBJ1-2	TGTGCCAGTAGTATGATTGAGGGCTATGGCTACACCTTC	CASSMIEGYGYTF
17	NA	NA	TRBV6-2/TRBV6-3	TRBJ2-7	TGTGCCAGCAGCATCCCTGGGCAGGCCCAAATCTCCTACGAGCAGTACTTC	CASSIPGQAQISYEQYF
14	NA	TRBD1	TRBV5-1	TRBJ2-2	TGCGCCAGCAGCTTGGTTACAGGGGCCGGGGAGCTGTTTTTT	CASSLVTGAGELFF
14	few	TRBD1	TRBV5-5	TRBJ1-1	TGTGCCAGCAGCCCTAGACAGGGGCTAACTGAAGCTTTCTTT	CASSPRQGLTEAFF
12	NA	NA	TRBV12-3/TRBV12-4	TRBJ2-7	TGTGCCAGCAGTTTAGCGTCCCACGAGCAGTACTTC	CASSLASHEQYF
16	NA	NA	TRBV6-5	TRBJ2-1	TGTGCCAGCAGCTACGCCCCAGTCGGGAATATTAATGAGCAGTTCTTC	CASSYAPVGNINEQFF
15	NA	NA	TRBV7-2	TRBJ1-2	TGTGCCAGCAGCTTATCGCGTGCTCAGGGCCGATCCCCTTCTTTC	CASSLSRAQGRSPSF
13	NA	NA	TRBV5-8	TRBJ1-1	TGTGCCAGCAGCTTGGACCCGGAGACTGAAGCTTTCTTT	CASSLDPETEAFF
16	NA	NA	TRBV4-1	TRBJ2-6	TGCGCCAGCAGCCGCAACGAGGGCTCTGGGGCCAACGTCCTGACTTTC	CASSRNEGSGANVLTF
17	NA	NA	TRBV12-5	TRBJ1-5	TGTGCTAGTGGTTTGGTGGCGGGAGTCGTCGACAATCAGCCCCAGCATTTT	CASGLVAGVVDNQPQHF
17	NA	TRBD1	TRBV5-1	TRBJ1-2	TGCGCCAGCAGCTTCTCTCACGGGACAGGGGGCCAGGATGGCTACACCTTC	CASSFSHGTGGQDGYTF